Detailed here is one T cell receptor (beta chain). Sequencing used immunoSEQ multiplex PCR; TCRdb keeps in-frame clones, though not all of them. Of roughly 200,000 clones in the sample, 70% to 90% were seen once. Seattle cases were enrolled at active infection and followed longitudinally. The data stem from a study of blood T cell repertoires in COVID-19. About the research overall: Sites in the United States, Italy and Spain provided acute and convalescent COVID-19 samples.

This sequence originates from a middle-aged man with COVID-19, enrolled during active disease. Sample: peripheral blood.

The CDR3 bases are TGTGCCAGCAGGTATCCCCAGGGGGCCGGAAACACCATATATTTT. Residues: CASRYPQGAGNTIYF. The chain combines TRBV5-8 with TRBJ1-3, with 8 bases aligning to TRBD1. There are 15 residues in the CDR3. Germline CDR1 and CDR2: SGHTS and YDEGEE. Trimming cost V 5 bases and J 4 bases; bases outside gene matches: 8.